Presented here are 13 T cell receptor beta chains from one specimen sequenced in a study of CXCR3-negative and CXCR3-positive naive CD8 T cells. UMI-labeled 5' RACE yielded the TRB cDNA libraries. Using the 5' RACE reads, TCRdb records one entry per CDR3 protein without DNA. This sample's table has 50,000 to 75,000 distinct CDR3 sequences. Specimen: naive CXCR3- CD8+ T cells from blood. Sample subset: CD45RO-CCR7+CD27+CD95- naive CD8+ T cells lacking CXCR3 (TNR3-). These receptors originate from a human donor in good health. Some clones in this sample may be carry-over from other donors' samples.

This chain links TRBV14 with TRBJ1-2; TCRdb reports TRBD1, a call that lacks DNA to check it against. CDR1 SGHDN and CDR2 FVKESK come from the germline V gene. CDR3 length equals 15 residues. Here the CDR3 reads CASSQDPGHGDGYTF.

The J gene is TRBJ2-5, the V gene TRBV29-1. This CDR3 contains 12 residues. The germline CDR1 and CDR2 sequences are SQVTM and ANQGSEA. This chain's CDR3 is CSVEGAQETQYF. The variable domain in full, with the rest retrieved from reference TRBV29-1 and TRBJ2-5, is SAVISQKPSRDICQRGTSLTIQCQVDSQVTMMFWYRQQPGQSLTLIATANQGSEATYESGFVIDKFPISRPNLTFSTLTVSNMSPEDSSIYLCSVEGAQETQYFGPGTRLLVL.

The genes are TRBV29-1 and TRBJ1-1. The CDR3 consists of 14 residues. In germline, CDR1 is SQVTM, CDR2 ANQGSEA. CDR3 sequence: CSVEDVGISTEAFF. The entire variable domain, with the rest obtained from reference TRBV29-1 and TRBJ1-1, is as follows: SAVISQKPSRDICQRGTSLTIQCQVDSQVTMMFWYRQQPGQSLTLIATANQGSEATYESGFVIDKFPISRPNLTFSTLTVSNMSPEDSSIYLCSVEDVGISTEAFFGQGTRLTVV.

The rearrangement links TRBV2 to TRBJ2-7. The CDR3 has 18 amino acids. Germline CDR1 reads SNHLY; CDR2 reads FYNNEI. CDR3 loop: CASSEALAVRDRVYEQYF.

The chain couples TRBV6-1 to TRBJ1-4. CDR3 length equals 16 residues. Germline lookup yields CDR1 MNHNS and CDR2 SASEGT. The CDR3 sequence: CASSDKGVGFVEKLFF.

The J gene is TRBJ2-3, the V gene TRBV9. The CDR3 contains 14 residues. The germline V gene has CDR1 SGDLS and CDR2 YYNGEE. The CDR3 here is CASSVVAIWDTQYF.

The gene calls are TRBV29-1 and TRBJ2-5; the D call from TCRdb, TRBD1, cannot be confirmed without DNA. This CDR3 has 19 residues. CDR1 and CDR2 from the germline V gene are SQVTM and ANQGSEA. CDR3 protein: CSGGPPLGDRGRWQETQYF.

The rearrangement uses TRBV9 and TRBJ1-3. The germline gives CDR1 SGDLS, CDR2 YYNGEE. The CDR3 is made up of 15 amino acids. The CDR3 region is CASSEEGASGNTIYF.

The J gene is TRBJ2-7, the V gene TRBV29-1; as DNA is missing, the TRBD1 call by TCRdb cannot be tested. This CDR3 has 14 amino acids. The germline V gene encodes CDR1 SQVTM and CDR2 ANQGSEA. CDR3 residues: CSFKGGHGAREQYF.

This sequence joins TRBV29-1 and TRBJ2-3; TCRdb names TRBD1, which stays unverified in the absence of DNA. Per the germline V gene, CDR1 is SQVTM and CDR2 is ANQGSEA. This CDR3 is 13 amino acids long. CDR3 sequence: CSAQGSMADTQYF.

This chain uses TRBV7-9 with TRBJ2-1; TCRdb selects TRBD2, and the lack of DNA leaves this call unchecked. Germline-derived CDR1 and CDR2 are SEHNR and FQNEAQ (reference sequence). The CDR3 is made up of 17 amino acids. Here the CDR3 reads CASSLGVLAEIVGEQFF. Complete variable domain (other parts from reference TRBV7-9 and TRBJ2-1): DTGVSQNPRHKITKRGQNVTFRCDPISEHNRLYWYRQTLGQGPEFLTYFQNEAQLEKSRLLSDRFSAERPKGSFSTLEIQRTEQGDSAMYLCASSLGVLAEIVGEQFFGPGTRLTVL.

The rearrangement links TRBV29-1 to TRBJ2-1; TCRdb outputs TRBD1, but without DNA this stays unchecked. Germline loops: CDR1 SQVTM, CDR2 ANQGSEA. The CDR3 is made up of 12 amino acids. This chain's CDR3 is CSVEQGYNEQFF.

This chain connects TRBV28 to TRBJ2-7; as DNA is missing, the TRBD2 call by TCRdb cannot be tested. The CDR3 has 14 residues. CDR1 is MDHEN, CDR2 SYDVKM, per germline. The CDR3 region is CASSTGLAGLEQYF.